The text below deals with one T cell receptor (beta chain). No antigen is known for it. This specimen belongs to a study of cytotoxic CD8 clonotypes in ibrutinib-treated CLL. Overall study context: Response samples were obtained once patients had received a median approximately 11 months of treatment, range 6 to 36.

Study-level points and caveats: At progression, clonality fell back toward baseline after rising at ibrutinib response.

Investigators sought sequencing depths of between 1 in 200,000 and 1 in 1 million T cells. Sequencing used immunoSEQ multiplex PCR; TCRdb keeps in-frame clones, though not all of them. The data contain approximately 46,000 clones, approximately 74% of them singletons. The junction had 5 bases not matched to a gene; V was cut back by 0 bases and J by 5 bases. The CDR3 extends over 14 amino acids. CDR1 is SGHRS and CDR2 is YFSETQ in the germline V gene. The clonotype was recovered from a human donor with chronic lymphocytic leukemia. The chain has TRBV5-1 and TRBJ2-7; 7 bases align to TRBD2. Sequences were derived from PBMCs, sampled after 12 months of ibrutinib treatment. The CDR3: CASSLGGGPDEQYF. CDR3 sequence (DNA): TGCGCCAGCAGCTTGGGGGGAGGGCCGGACGAGCAGTACTTC.